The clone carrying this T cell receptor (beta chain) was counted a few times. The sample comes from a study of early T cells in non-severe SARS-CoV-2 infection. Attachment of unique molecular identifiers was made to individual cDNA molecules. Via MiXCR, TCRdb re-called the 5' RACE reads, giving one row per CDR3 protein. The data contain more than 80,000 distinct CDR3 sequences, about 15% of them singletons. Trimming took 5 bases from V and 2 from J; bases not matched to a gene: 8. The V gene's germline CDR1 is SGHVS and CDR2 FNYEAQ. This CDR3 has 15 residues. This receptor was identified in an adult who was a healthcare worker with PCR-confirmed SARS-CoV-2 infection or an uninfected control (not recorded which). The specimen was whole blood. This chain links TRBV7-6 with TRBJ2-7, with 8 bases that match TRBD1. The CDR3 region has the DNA TGTGCCAGCAGCGAAGGACAGGGTGGACCCTACGAGCAGTACTTC. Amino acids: CASSEGQGGPYEQYF.